This T cell receptor (beta chain) was identified during a study of tumor and adjacent non-tumor tissue in lung cancer. Turning to the study itself: Stage I to III disease affected about nine men and about 5 women aged roughly 31 to 76. Findings and caveats of the study: Compared with tumor, normal lung showed significantly lower TCR diversity.

RNA was extracted from bulk tissue without any cell sorting. The library came from three nested PCR rounds adapted from ARM-PCR protocols. TCRdb passed the multiplex PCR reads through MiXCR, listing each CDR3 protein once. Found here are approximately 150,000 distinct CDR3 sequences, approximately 70% of them singletons; the top ten hold 15% to 20%. The CDR3 length is 13 residues. V was clipped by 0 bases and J by 4 bases, with 7 bases between them. The germline V gene has CDR1 SGHDT and CDR2 YYEEEE. The table lists this clonotype with many counts. Antigen unknown. The receptor was isolated from a man in his 60s with small cell lung cancer. The specimen sequenced was lung tumor tissue. The V and J genes are TRBV5-6 and TRBJ1-1; no reliable D call. CDR3 DNA: TGTGCCAGCAGCTTGGATGTCGGCACTGAAGCTTTCTTT. This encodes CASSLDVGTEAFF.